This T cell receptor (beta chain) was sequenced in a study of long-term antiretroviral therapy in people with HIV. The study's findings and limits: Repertoire dominance by clones expanded before ART was seen at all time points.

Assay version v3.0 of immunoSEQ was used, and it was run at survey level. Repertoires were generated with immunoSEQ multiplex PCR, while TCRdb's copy carries only in-frame clones and drops some. The profile shows about 26,000 clones, more than 85% of them singletons. The CDR3 is made up of 12 amino acids. Between the trimmed V and J ends, which lost 11 bases and 1 base, there was a span of 10 bases. In germline, CDR1 is LNHDA, CDR2 SQIVND (reference sequence). Worth noting for this clone: Its target is unknown.

The TCR was taken from a man aged 35 to 55 with HIV. The chain recombines TRBV19 with TRBJ2-3; no reliable D call. Specimen: unsorted PBMCs, collected roughly 2.6 years after starting antiretroviral therapy. In nucleotides, the CDR3 is TGTGCCTCCTCGTGGGGCACAGATACGCAGTATTTT. Its protein is CASSWGTDTQYF.